The T cell receptor beta chain under discussion was sequenced for a study of T cell responses to AZD1222 COVID-19 vaccine. The V end was cut by 6 bases, the J end by 7 bases, with 16 bases between. Germline V lookup: CDR1 SNHLY, CDR2 FYNNEI. The CDR3 totals 14 residues. General study points: Only 5 or 6 AZD1222 recipients were seropositive at baseline.

Clones were read by immunoSEQ multiplex PCR, and TCRdb kept only the in-frame ones, dropping some. The repertoire holds around 50,000 clones, approximately 84% seen once, with over 15% in the top ten. As regards this clone: Its target is not known.

The rearrangement links TRBV2 to TRBJ1-5; the D gene is possibly TRBD1 (6 bases). This clonotype was obtained from an adult in good health. This sample comprised peripheral blood, obtained on day 0 of AZD1222 vaccination. In nucleotides, the CDR3 is TGTGCCAGCAGGGTAGCGGGGGGCGGACAGCCCCAGCATTTT. It specifies CASRVAGGGQPQHF.